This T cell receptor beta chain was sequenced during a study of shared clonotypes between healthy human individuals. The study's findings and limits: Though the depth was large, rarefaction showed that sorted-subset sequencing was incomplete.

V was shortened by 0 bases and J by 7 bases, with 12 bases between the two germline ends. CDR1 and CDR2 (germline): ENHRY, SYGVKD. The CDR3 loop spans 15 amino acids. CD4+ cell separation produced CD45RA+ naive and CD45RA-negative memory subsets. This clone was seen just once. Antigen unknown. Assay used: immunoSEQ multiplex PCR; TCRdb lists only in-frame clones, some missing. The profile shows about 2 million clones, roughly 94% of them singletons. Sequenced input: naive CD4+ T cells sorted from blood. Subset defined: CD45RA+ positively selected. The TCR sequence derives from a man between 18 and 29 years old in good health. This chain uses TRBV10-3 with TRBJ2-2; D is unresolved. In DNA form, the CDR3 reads TGTGCCATCAGTGAGTCGTGGGCGGTCCGCGGGGAGCTGTTTTTT. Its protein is CAISESWAVRGELFF.